This TCR beta chain was sequenced in a study of blood T cells in healthy people across ages. Study results and limitations: Per million T cells, TCR beta diversity dropped roughly linearly as age increased.

This clonotype was recorded many times. Its antigen is undetermined. PCR was performed a second time for 7 to 11 cycles using a sample-barcoded 5' primer and a J-beta primer mix. MiXCR, applied by TCRdb to the 5' RACE reads, yields one record per CDR3 protein. Among roughly 730,000 distinct CDR3 sequences listed, roughly three fifths were seen once. V shed 2 bases, J shed 6 bases, and the junction held 12 bases outside the gene matches. This CDR3 has 17 amino acids. Germline CDR1 and CDR2: SGHTA and FQGNSA. A minimum of 6 micrograms of total RNA was extracted per sample. This chain joins TRBV7-2 and TRBJ2-1; TRBD2 matches 8 bases. The clonotype comes from a man aged 40-49 years in good health. The sequencing sample was made of blood. CDR3 sequence reads: CASSLPTLRLASNEQFF. CDR3 nucleotides: TGTGCCAGCAGCTTACCTACCCTCCGACTAGCGAGCAATGAGCAGTTCTTC.